This T cell receptor beta chain was obtained from a study of blood T cell repertoires in COVID-19. This CDR3 has 17 amino acids. Trimming removed 0 bases from V and 0 bases from J, with 14 bases in between. Per the germline V gene, CDR1 is LGHNA and CDR2 is YNFKEQ. Here immunoSEQ multiplex PCR was the method, and the copy in TCRdb shows in-frame clones only, minus some. The sample yields under 250,000 clones, roughly 85% seen once. The receptor comes from a woman between 40 and 50 years old who had been exposed to COVID-19. The chain carries TRBV4-2 and TRBJ1-1; D remains ambiguous. Sequenced input: PBMCs or T cells enriched from blood (not recorded which). The CDR3: CASSQDWVRILNTEAFF. Here the CDR3 DNA reads TGTGCCAGCAGCCAAGATTGGGTGCGGATATTGAACACTGAAGCTTTCTTT.